Presented here are 23 T cell receptor beta chains from one specimen sequenced in a study of CD8 T cells in ankylosing spondylitis. General study results and limits: There was a TCR beta motif, made of roughly eight highly homologous variants, that appeared characteristic of ankylosing spondylitis blood.

Their recognized antigens are unknown. TCRdb reprocessed the 5' RACE reads with MiXCR, giving one entry per CDR3 protein. The sample includes around 440,000 distinct CDR3 sequences, roughly 18% of them seen just once. The source material was blood, either unsorted or a sorted T cell fraction (not recorded which). The source is a male donor with ankylosing spondylitis.

This chain links TRBV12-3 or TRBV12-4 with TRBJ2-5; 11 nucleotides line up with TRBD1. CDR3 size: 14 residues. J lost 7 bases, V lost 5 bases, and 6 bases had no gene match. Written as DNA, the CDR3 is TGTGCCAGCAGTCCCGGACAGGGGGCGGGGACCCAGTACTTC. It translates to CASSPGQGAGTQYF.

The genes are TRBV20-1 and TRBJ2-7; D ambiguous. V lost 5 bases and J 0 bases, leaving 14 bases between the germline ends. The germline gives CDR1 DFQATT, CDR2 SNEGSKA (reference sequence). CDR3 length: 14 amino acids. This CDR3 reads CSARRAGYSYEQYF. The CDR3 DNA sequence: TGCAGTGCTCGCCGGGCAGGATACTCCTACGAGCAGTACTTC.

The rearrangement links TRBV5-1 to TRBJ2-5; tentative D call: TRBD2 (7 bases). Germline CDR1 and CDR2: SGHRS and YFSETQ. The germline V and J ends were trimmed by 3 bases and 1 base, with 16 bases remaining between them. The CDR3 totals 16 residues. The CDR3 bases are TGCGCCAGCAGCTGGGGGGGCTTGCGGGCCCAAGAGACCCAGTACTTC. Protein sequence: CASSWGGLRAQETQYF.

This clonotype was picked up a small number of times. This chain joins TRBV28 and TRBJ2-3, with a weak D call TRBD1 (5 bases). The CDR3 is 14 residues long. V was cut by 5 bases and J by 4 bases, with 13 bases left in between. Germline CDR1 is MDHEN and CDR2 is SYDVKM. The CDR3 sequence: CASSRPQTADTQYF. In DNA form, the CDR3 reads TGTGCCAGCAGTCGACCCCAGACAGCAGATACGCAGTATTTT.

This clonotype was seen a handful of times. This chain links TRBV7-8 with TRBJ2-1; no clear D. CDR3 length: 13 amino acids. CDR1 is SGHVS and CDR2 is FQNEAQ in the germline V gene. Between the trimmed V and J ends, which lost 2 bases and 9 bases, there was a span of 11 bases. CDR3 residues: CASSLSRSSEQFF. CDR3 bases: TGTGCCAGCAGCTTAAGCAGGTCCAGTGAGCAGTTCTTC.

The gene calls are TRBV7-2 and TRBJ2-7; a possible D gene is TRBD1 (6 bases). The V end was cut by 6 bases, the J end by 0 bases, with 18 bases between. The CDR3 sequence is 16 residues long. Germline loops: CDR1 SGHTA, CDR2 FQGNSA. CDR3 coding DNA: TGTGCCAGCAGTGGGGCTCAGGGGCGGTCCTCCTACGAGCAGTACTTC. Residues: CASSGAQGRSSYEQYF.

This chain connects TRBV20-1 to TRBJ2-4; TRBD2 is a possible D gene (5 bases). The CDR3 is 14 amino acids. The germline V gene encodes CDR1 DFQATT and CDR2 SNEGSKA (reference sequence). Trimming took 7 bases from V and 6 from J, leaving 19 bases between them. CDR3: CSVHFPGSGNIQYF. The DNA for the CDR3 is TGCAGTGTCCACTTCCCGGGATCAGGAAACATTCAGTACTTC.

This clonotype turned up a few times. The chain uses TRBV24-1 and TRBJ2-2; D is undetermined. V was clipped by 3 bases and J by 3 bases, with 4 bases between them. CDR1 is KGHDR, CDR2 SFDVKD, per germline. The CDR3 has 13 residues. The CDR3 reads CATSDRYTGELFF. The DNA for the CDR3 is TGTGCCACCAGTGATCGGTACACCGGGGAGCTGTTTTTT.

CDR3 nucleotides: TGTGCCATCAGTGAGTCGATGGTAGGCGACAATGAGCAGTTCTTC. The encoded protein is CAISESMVGDNEQFF. The V and J genes are TRBV10-3 and TRBJ2-1; no reliable D call. The CDR3 is 15 residues long. Per the germline V gene, CDR1 is ENHRY and CDR2 is SYGVKD. With 0 bases removed from V and 5 bases from J, the gap between germline ends came to 11 bases.

The V and J genes are TRBV20-1 and TRBJ2-7, with TRBD2 as a possible D gene (5 bases). CDR1 DFQATT and CDR2 SNEGSKA come from the germline V gene (reference sequence). V was clipped by 4 bases and J by 1 base, with 17 bases between them. There are 15 residues in the CDR3. CDR3 amino acids: CSATTKTKRSYEQYF. In nucleotides, the CDR3 is TGCAGTGCTACAACGAAGACTAAGCGGTCCTACGAGCAGTACTTC.

The V and J genes are TRBV12-3 or TRBV12-4 and TRBJ1-5; 7 bases align to TRBD1. The junction had 8 bases not matched to a gene; V was cut back by 6 bases and J by 3 bases. The CDR3 has 15 residues. The CDR3: CASSPGDRLNQPQHF. CDR3 bases: TGTGCCAGCAGCCCAGGGGACAGACTCAATCAGCCCCAGCATTTT.

This clonotype was counted many times. This chain joins TRBV12-3 or TRBV12-4 and TRBJ1-6; possible D gene TRBD1, 6 bases. Trimming took off 5 bases at V and 5 bases at J, with 13 bases between the two ends. The CDR3 runs to 15 residues. The CDR3 DNA follows: TGTGCCAGCAGTCCCAGGGGAAGTGATAATTCACCCCTCCACTTT. It codes for CASSPRGSDNSPLHF.

V usage is TRBV15 and J usage is TRBJ1-1; D not certain. This CDR3 has 14 amino acids. The germline V gene encodes CDR1 LNHNV and CDR2 YYDKDF (reference sequence). V was cut by 0 bases and J by 11 bases, with 16 bases left in between. CDR3 sequence: CATSRDPSGPTAFF. CDR3 in DNA: TGTGCCACCAGCAGAGATCCGAGTGGGCCGACGGCTTTCTTT.

The sample holds a few counts of this clonotype. The rearrangement links TRBV5-1 to TRBJ2-3; D unclear. Trimming removed 0 bases at V and 2 bases at J, with 7 bases between. Germline CDR1 is SGHRS and CDR2 is YFSETQ. The CDR3 spans 14 residues. The chain's CDR3 is CASSLGSLTDTQYF. The CDR3 nucleotides are TGCGCCAGCAGCTTGGGTAGCCTCACAGATACGCAGTATTTT.

The chain recombines TRBV18 with TRBJ1-5; no firm D call. The CDR3 runs to 14 residues. The V and J ends lost 6 bases and 13 bases respectively, with 22 bases between them. Germline V lookup: CDR1 KGHSH, CDR2 LQKENI. CDR3 nucleotides: TGTGCCAGCTCGCCAACCCTTAAAGAGACTGAGCAGCATTTT. It yields the protein CASSPTLKETEQHF. The full variable domain, rest sourced from reference TRBV18 and TRBJ1-5, is NAGVMQNPRHLVRRRGQEARLRCSPMKGHSHVYWYRQLPEEGLKFMVYLQKENIIDESGMPKERFSAEFPKEGPSILRIQQVVRGDSAAYFCASSPTLKETEQHFGDGTRLSIL.

V and J are TRBV4-1 and TRBJ2-7; D is unresolved. Germline V gene sequence: CDR1 MGHRA, CDR2 YSYEKL. The CDR3 is made up of 15 amino acids. Trimming shortened V by 3 bases and J by 3 bases, and 15 bases separated the two germline ends. As DNA, the CDR3 is TGCGCCAGCAGCCAGTCAGACAATCGATTCTACGAGCAGTACTTC. Its translation is CASSQSDNRFYEQYF.

This clonotype was counted only a few times. The chain combines TRBV20-1 with TRBJ2-1; 9 nucleotides match TRBD1. Looked up from germline, CDR1 is DFQATT and CDR2 is SNEGSKA (reference sequence). CDR3 length: 15 amino acids. J lost 0 bases, V lost 5 bases, and 5 bases had no gene match. In nucleotides, the CDR3 is TGCAGTGCTTTGACAGGGGGACCCTCCTACAATGAGCAGTTCTTC. Translated, it gives CSALTGGPSYNEQFF.

The chain is built from TRBV5-1 and TRBJ2-1, with 7 bases aligning to TRBD2. CDR3 size: 16 residues. Germline lookup yields CDR1 SGHRS and CDR2 YFSETQ. Trimming at V came to 4 bases and at J to 4 bases, leaving 11 bases not matched to a gene. CDR3 sequence: CASSNAGASGYNEQFF. CDR3 nucleotides: TGCGCCAGCAGCAACGCCGGGGCTAGCGGATACAATGAGCAGTTCTTC.

This clonotype has at least ten counts. The chain couples TRBV6-1 to TRBJ2-7; TRBD1 matches at 8 bases. The CDR3 covers 13 residues. The germline gives CDR1 MNHNS, CDR2 SASEGT. With 6 bases clipped from V and 9 bases from J, the junction kept 10 bases outside the gene matches. The CDR3 region is CASSPDRATGQYF. The CDR3 DNA follows: TGTGCCAGCAGCCCGGACAGGGCTACTGGGCAGTACTTC.

V is TRBV5-5 and J is TRBJ2-2; TRBD1 is a possible D gene (6 bases). This CDR3 contains 15 residues. V lost 1 base to trimming and J lost 4 bases, with 11 bases between them. From germline, CDR1 is SGHKS and CDR2 YYEKEE (reference sequence). The DNA for the CDR3 is TGTGCCAGCAGCTTGCCAGGGGTGCGCACCGGGGAGCTGTTTTTT. Protein sequence: CASSLPGVRTGELFF.

V is TRBV12-3 or TRBV12-4 and J is TRBJ1-4; D uncertain. V was pared by 6 bases and J by 2 bases, with 10 bases between. This CDR3 is built from 14 residues. CDR3 region: CASSPEGTNEKLFF. CDR3 nucleotide sequence: TGTGCCAGCAGCCCCGAAGGGACTAATGAAAAACTGTTTTTT.

This clonotype came up a few times. This sequence joins TRBV7-2 and TRBJ1-2; TRBD1 aligns across 7 bases. Unmatched junction bases numbered 7, after V lost 5 bases and J lost 4 bases. This CDR3 comprises 14 residues. Germline V gene data show CDR1 as SGHTA and CDR2 as FQGNSA. CDR3 DNA: TGTGCCAGCAGCCAGACCCGGGACAGCTATGGCTACACCTTC. It yields the protein CASSQTRDSYGYTF.

This clonotype was observed many times. The chain has TRBV7-2 and TRBJ2-1; 7 bases line up with TRBD2. This CDR3 comprises 18 residues. Germline-derived CDR1 and CDR2 are SGHTA and FQGNSA. The junction had 8 bases not matched to a gene; V was cut back by 0 bases and J by 0 bases. DNA of the CDR3: TGTGCCAGCAGCTTAGCGGCCCTAGCGGCCAGCTCCTACAATGAGCAGTTCTTC. Translating gives CASSLAALAASSYNEQFF.